This T cell receptor beta chain was recovered during a study of blood T cell repertoires in COVID-19. TCRdb's table, derived via immunoSEQ multiplex PCR, lists solely in-frame clones and lacks some. The data contain tens of thousands of clones, under 85% of them seen just once; the ten biggest clones take up roughly 13%. Deletions cut 7 bases from V and 2 bases from J, with 8 bases between. Germline CDR1 ENHRY, CDR2 SYGVKD. The CDR3 consists of 13 residues. The chain links TRBV10-3 to TRBJ2-2, with D possibly matching TRBD2 (6 bases). The source material was peripheral blood. This receptor was obtained from a man aged 50-59 years with COVID-19, enrolled during active disease. Written as DNA, the CDR3 is TGTGCCATCACAGGGACTAACACCGGGGAGCTGTTTTTT. Amino acid sequence: CAITGTNTGELFF.